The source of this T cell receptor (beta chain) is a study of blood T cells in healthy people across ages. This clonotype has ten or more counts. A sample-barcoded 5' primer and a J-beta primer mix were used in a second PCR of roughly 7 to 12 cycles. All cDNA molecules were each tagged by a template-switch adaptor with 12 random nucleotides. MiXCR, applied by TCRdb to the 5' RACE reads, yields one record per CDR3 protein. The sample lists hundreds of thousands of distinct CDR3 sequences; around 21% were seen once. Trimming took 8 bases from V and 5 from J, leaving 8 bases between them. This CDR3 comprises 11 residues.

The chain is built from TRBV12-3 or TRBV12-4 and TRBJ2-3; D unclear. Sequenced sample: blood. The TCR sequence derives from a man in his sixties or seventies in good health. The CDR3 DNA reads TGTGCCAGCTCACCAAGAGATACGCAGTATTTT. Its protein product is CASSPRDTQYF.